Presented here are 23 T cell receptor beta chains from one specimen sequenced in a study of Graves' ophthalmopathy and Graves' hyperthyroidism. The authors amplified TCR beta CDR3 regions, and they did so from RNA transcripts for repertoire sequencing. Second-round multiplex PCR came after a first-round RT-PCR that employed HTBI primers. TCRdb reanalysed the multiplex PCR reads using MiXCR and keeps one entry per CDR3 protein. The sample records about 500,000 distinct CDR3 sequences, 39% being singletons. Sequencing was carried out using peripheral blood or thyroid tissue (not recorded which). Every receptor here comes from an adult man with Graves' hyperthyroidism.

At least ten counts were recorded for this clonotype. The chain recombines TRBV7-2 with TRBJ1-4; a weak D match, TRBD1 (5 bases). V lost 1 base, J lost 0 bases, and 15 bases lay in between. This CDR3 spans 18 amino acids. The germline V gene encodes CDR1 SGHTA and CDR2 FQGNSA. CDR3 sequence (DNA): TGTGCCAGCAGCTTAGGCCCTCTCGGACACGCAACTAATGAAAAACTGTTTTTT. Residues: CASSLGPLGHATNEKLFF.

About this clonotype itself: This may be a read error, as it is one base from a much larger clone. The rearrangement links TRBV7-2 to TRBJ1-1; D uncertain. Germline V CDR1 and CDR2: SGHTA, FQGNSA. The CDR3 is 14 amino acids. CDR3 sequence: CASSLGSKNTEASF. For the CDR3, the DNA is TGCGCCAGCAGCTTGGGGTCAAAGAACACTGAAGCTTCCTTT.

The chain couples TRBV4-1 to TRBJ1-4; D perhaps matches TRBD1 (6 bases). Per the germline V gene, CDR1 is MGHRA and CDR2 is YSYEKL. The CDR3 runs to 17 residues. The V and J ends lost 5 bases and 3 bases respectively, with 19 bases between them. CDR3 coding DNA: TGCGCCAGCAGCGGCCGCAATACAGGGTCAGCTAATGAAAAACTGTTTTTT. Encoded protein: CASSGRNTGSANEKLFF.

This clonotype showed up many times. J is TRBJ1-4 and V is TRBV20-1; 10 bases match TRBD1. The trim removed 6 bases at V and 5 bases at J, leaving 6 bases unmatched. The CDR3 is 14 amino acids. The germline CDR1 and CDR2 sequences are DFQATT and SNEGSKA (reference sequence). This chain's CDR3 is CSAPLDRGNEKLFF. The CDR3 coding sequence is TGCAGTGCACCCCTGGACAGGGGGAATGAAAAACTGTTTTTT.

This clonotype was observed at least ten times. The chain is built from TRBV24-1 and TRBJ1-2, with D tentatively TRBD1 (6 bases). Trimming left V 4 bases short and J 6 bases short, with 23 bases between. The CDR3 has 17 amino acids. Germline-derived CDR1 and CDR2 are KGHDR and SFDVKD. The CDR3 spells CATSDLIAAGTFDGYTF. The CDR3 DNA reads TGTGCCACCAGTGACCTTATAGCCGCCGGGACATTCGATGGCTACACCTTC.

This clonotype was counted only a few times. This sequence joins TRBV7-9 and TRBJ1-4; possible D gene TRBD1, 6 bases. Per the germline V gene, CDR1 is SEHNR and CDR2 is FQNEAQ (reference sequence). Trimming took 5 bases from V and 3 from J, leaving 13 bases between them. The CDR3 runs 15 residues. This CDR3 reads CASSGRTASNEKLFF. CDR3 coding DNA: TGTGCCAGCAGCGGTAGGACAGCATCTAATGAAAAACTGTTTTTT.

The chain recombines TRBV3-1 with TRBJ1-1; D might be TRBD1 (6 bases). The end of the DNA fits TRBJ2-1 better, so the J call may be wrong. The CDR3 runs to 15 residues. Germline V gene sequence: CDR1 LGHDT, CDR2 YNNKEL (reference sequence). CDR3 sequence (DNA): TGTGCCAGCAGCCAAGATGGGGGCAGGGGTGATGAGCAGTTCTTC. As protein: CASSQDGGRGDEQFF.

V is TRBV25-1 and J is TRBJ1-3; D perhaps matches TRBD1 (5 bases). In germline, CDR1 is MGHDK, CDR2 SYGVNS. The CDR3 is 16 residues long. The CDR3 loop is CATVGGRLSSGNTIYF. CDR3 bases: TGTGCTACCGTGGGGGGACGCCTGAGCTCTGGAAACACCATATATTTT.

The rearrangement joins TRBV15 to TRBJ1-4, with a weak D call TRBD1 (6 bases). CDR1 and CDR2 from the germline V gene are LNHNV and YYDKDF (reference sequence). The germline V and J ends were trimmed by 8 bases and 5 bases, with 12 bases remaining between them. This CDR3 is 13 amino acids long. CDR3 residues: CATAQGRNEKLFF. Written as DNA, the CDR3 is TGTGCCACCGCACAGGGCCGCAATGAAAAACTGTTTTTT.

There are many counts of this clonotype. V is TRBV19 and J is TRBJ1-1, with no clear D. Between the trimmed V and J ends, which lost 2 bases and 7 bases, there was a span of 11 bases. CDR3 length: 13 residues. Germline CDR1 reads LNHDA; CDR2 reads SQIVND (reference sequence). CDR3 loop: CASSITGLNEAFF. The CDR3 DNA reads TGTGCCAGTAGTATAACGGGGTTGAATGAAGCTTTCTTT.

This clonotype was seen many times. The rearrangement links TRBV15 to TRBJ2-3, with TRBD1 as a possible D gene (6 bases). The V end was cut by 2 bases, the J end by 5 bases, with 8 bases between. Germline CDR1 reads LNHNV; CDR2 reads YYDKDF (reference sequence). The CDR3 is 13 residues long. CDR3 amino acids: CATSRQGGDTQYF. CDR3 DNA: TGTGCCACCAGCAGACAAGGGGGAGATACGCAGTATTTT.

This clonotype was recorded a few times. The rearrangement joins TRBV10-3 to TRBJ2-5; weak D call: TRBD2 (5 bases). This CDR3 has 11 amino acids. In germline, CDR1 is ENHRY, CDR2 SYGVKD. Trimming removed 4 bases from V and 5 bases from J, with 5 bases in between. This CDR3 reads CAISGGETQYF. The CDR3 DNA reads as TGTGCCATCAGTGGCGGGGAGACCCAGTACTTC.

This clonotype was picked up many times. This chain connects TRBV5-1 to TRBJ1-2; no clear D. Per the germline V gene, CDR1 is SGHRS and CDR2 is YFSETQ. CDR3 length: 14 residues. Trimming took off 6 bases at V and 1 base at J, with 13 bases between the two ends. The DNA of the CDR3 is TGCGCCAGCACCCTCCCCTCGAGTAACTATGGCTACACCTTC. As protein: CASTLPSSNYGYTF.

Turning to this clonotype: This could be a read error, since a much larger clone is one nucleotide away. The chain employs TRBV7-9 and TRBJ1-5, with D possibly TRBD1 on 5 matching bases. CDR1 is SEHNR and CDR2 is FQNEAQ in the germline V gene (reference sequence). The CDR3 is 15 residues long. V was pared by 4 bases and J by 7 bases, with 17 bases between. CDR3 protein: CASSSGVRGQQPQHF. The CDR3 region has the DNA TGTGCCAGCAGCTCCGGGGTTAGGGGCCAACAGCCCCAGCATTTT.

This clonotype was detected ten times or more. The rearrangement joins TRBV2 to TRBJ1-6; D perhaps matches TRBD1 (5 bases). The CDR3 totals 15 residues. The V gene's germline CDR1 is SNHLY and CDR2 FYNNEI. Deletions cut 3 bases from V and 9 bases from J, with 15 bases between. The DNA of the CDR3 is TGTGCCAGCAGTGACAAGTGGGGCCGGGGTTCACCCCTCCACTTT. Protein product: CASSDKWGRGSPLHF. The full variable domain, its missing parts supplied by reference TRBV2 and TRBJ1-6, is EPEVTQTPSHQVTQMGQEVILRCVPISNHLYFYWYRQILGQKVEFLVSFYNNEISEKSEIFDDQFSVERPDGSNFTLKIRSTKLEDSAMYFCASSDKWGRGSPLHFGNGTRLTVT.

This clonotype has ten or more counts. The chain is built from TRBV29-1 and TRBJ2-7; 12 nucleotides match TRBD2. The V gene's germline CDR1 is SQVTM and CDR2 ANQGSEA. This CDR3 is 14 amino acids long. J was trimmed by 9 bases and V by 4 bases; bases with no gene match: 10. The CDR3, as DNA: TGCAGCGTTGGGACTAGCGGGATAGATTTAGGGCAGTACTTC. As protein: CSVGTSGIDLGQYF.

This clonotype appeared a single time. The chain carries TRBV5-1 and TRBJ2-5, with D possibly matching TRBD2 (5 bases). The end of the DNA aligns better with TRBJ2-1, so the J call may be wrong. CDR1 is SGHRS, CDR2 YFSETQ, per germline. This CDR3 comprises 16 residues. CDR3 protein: CASSLEPWESYNEQFF. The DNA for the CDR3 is TGCGCCAGCAGCTTGGAGCCCTGGGAGTCCTACAATGAGCAGTTCTTC.

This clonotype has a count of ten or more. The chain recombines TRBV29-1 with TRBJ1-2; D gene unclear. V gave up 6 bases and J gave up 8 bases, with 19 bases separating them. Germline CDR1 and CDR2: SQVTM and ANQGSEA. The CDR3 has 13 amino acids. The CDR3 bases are TGCAGCGTCCCGACGGACTCCCAAGTGGGCTACACCTTC. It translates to CSVPTDSQVGYTF.

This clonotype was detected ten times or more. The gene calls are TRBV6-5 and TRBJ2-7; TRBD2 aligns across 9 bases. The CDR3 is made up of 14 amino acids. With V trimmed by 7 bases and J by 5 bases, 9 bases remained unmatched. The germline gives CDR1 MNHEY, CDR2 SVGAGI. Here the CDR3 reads CASKVSGSKHEQYF. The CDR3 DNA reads TGTGCCAGCAAGGTTAGCGGGAGTAAGCACGAGCAGTACTTC.

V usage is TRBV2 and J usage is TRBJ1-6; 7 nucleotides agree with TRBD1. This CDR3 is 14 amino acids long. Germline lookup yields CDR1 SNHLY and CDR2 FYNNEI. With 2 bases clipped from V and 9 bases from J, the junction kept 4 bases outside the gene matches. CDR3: CASSENRGISPLHF. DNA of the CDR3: TGTGCCAGCAGTGAAAACAGGGGCATTTCACCCCTCCACTTT.

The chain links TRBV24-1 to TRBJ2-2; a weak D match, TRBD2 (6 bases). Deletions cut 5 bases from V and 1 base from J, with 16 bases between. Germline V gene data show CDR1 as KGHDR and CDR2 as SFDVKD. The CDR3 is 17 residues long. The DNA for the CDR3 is TGTGCCACCAGTGGTTTTCGGGACTCGCAGAACACCGGGGAGCTGTTTTTT. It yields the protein CATSGFRDSQNTGELFF.

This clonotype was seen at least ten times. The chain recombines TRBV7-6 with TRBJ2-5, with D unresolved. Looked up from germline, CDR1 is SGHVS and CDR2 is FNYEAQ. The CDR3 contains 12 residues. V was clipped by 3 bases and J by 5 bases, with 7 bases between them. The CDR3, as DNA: TGTGCCAGCAGCTTCGAAGAGGAGACCCAGTACTTC. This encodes CASSFEEETQYF.

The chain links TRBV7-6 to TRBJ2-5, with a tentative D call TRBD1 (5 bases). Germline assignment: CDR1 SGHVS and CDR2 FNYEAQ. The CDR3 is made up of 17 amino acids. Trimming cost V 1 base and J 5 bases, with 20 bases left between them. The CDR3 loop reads CASSLVTEANTGETQYF. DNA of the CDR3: TGTGCCAGCAGCTTAGTGACAGAAGCGAACACCGGGGAGACCCAGTACTTC.